Here is one T cell receptor (beta chain) with its context. Patients at the Seattle site were enrolled during active infection and followed longitudinally. Only in-frame clones appear in the TCRdb table, and some are missing; sequencing was by immunoSEQ multiplex PCR. The sample yields about 220,000 clones, approximately 78% seen once. This specimen belongs to a study of blood T cell repertoires in COVID-19. Study as a whole: PBMCs, B-cell-depleted T cells, or T cells provided the cDNA or gDNA that made up the material.

Between the trimmed V and J ends, which lost 10 bases and 5 bases, there was a span of 18 bases. CDR1 and CDR2 (germline): LNHDA, SQIVND (reference sequence). The CDR3 sequence is 14 residues long. The specimen was peripheral blood. The chain joins TRBV19 to TRBJ1-5; D not resolved. The source of this sequence is a woman aged 70-85 years with COVID-19, enrolled during active disease. The CDR3 nucleotides are TGTGCCACCAATAATTACGCGGCTCATCAGCCCCAGCATTTT. Amino acid sequence: CATNNYAAHQPQHF.